Listed below are T cell receptor beta chains from one sample, sequenced in a study of identical twins. MiXCR, applied by TCRdb to the 5' RACE reads, yields one record per CDR3 protein. The data contain hundreds of thousands of distinct CDR3 sequences, around 20% of them singletons. This sample also belongs to another study, concerning T cells expressing NK-cell markers.

Specimen: PBMCs. The receptors stem from a woman younger than 30 in good health. Each CDR3 is given with its conserved first and last residue. D genes are given only for firm matches. Rows may omit the clone size; those that give it use once, few, many or a size class.

>.|TRBJ2-7|.|TRBV6-2/TRBV6-3
CACRPNGLFHYEQYF
TGTGCCTGCAGACCCAACGGCCTATTCCACTACGAGCAGTACTTC
>few|TRBJ2-7|.|TRBV10-3
CAVTGEQNDEQYF
TGTGCCGTTACGGGGGAGCAGAACGACGAGCAGTACTTC
>few|TRBJ2-3|.|TRBV20-1
CSARQPSLTDTQYF
TGCAGTGCTAGACAGCCTAGCCTCACAGATACGCAGTATTTT
>few|TRBJ2-7|.|TRBV12-3/TRBV12-4
CASSLEGGGFAQYF
TGTGCCAGCAGTTTAGAAGGAGGAGGGTTCGCGCAGTACTTC
>.|TRBJ2-1|TRBD2|TRBV20-1
CSARDPTSGFYNEQFF
TGCAGTGCTAGAGATCCGACTAGCGGTTTCTACAATGAGCAGTTCTTC
>few|TRBJ1-1|.|TRBV29-1
CSVGLGTEAFF
TGCAGCGTTGGCTTGGGCACTGAAGCTTTCTTT
>.|TRBJ2-5|TRBD2|TRBV5-1
CASSPGLAGGNQETQYF
TGCGCCAGCAGCCCGGGACTAGCGGGGGGTAACCAAGAGACCCAGTACTTC
>.|TRBJ2-7|TRBD2|TRBV19
CASSVGLAISYEQYF
TGTGCCAGTAGTGTAGGACTAGCGATCTCCTACGAGCAGTACTTC
>.|TRBJ2-3|.|TRBV4-3
CASSQGGARTDTQYF
TGCGCCAGCAGCCAAGGAGGGGCCCGCACAGATACGCAGTATTTT
>.|TRBJ2-1|.|TRBV7-9
CASRRGRRSYNEQFF
TGTGCCAGCAGGAGGGGAAGAAGATCCTACAATGAGCAGTTCTTC
>.|TRBJ1-5|.|TRBV12-3/TRBV12-4
CASSFGANQPQHF
TGTGCCAGCAGTTTCGGGGCTAATCAGCCCCAGCATTTT
>few|TRBJ2-1|TRBD1|TRBV27
CASSFPTGKYNEQFF
TGTGCCAGCAGTTTCCCGACAGGGAAATACAATGAGCAGTTCTTC
>many|TRBJ2-5|.|TRBV6-5
CASSLQAFQETQYF
TGTGCCAGCAGTTTACAGGCGTTCCAAGAGACCCAGTACTTC
>.|TRBJ2-7|.|TRBV25-1
CASSDRRDNYEQYF
TGTGCCAGCAGTGACCGGCGGGACAACTACGAGCAGTACTTC
>.|TRBJ2-1|TRBD1|TRBV20-1
CSASADRGHEQFF
TGCAGTGCTAGCGCGGACAGGGGCCATGAGCAGTTCTTC
>many|TRBJ2-7|.|TRBV20-1
CSATPGLAHLPQYF
TGCAGTGCTACCCCGGGACTCGCCCATCTACCCCAGTACTTC
>many|TRBJ2-2|.|TRBV4-3
CASRKVQGQNTGELFF
TGCGCCAGCAGAAAAGTCCAGGGGCAGAACACCGGGGAGCTGTTTTTT
>few|TRBJ2-1|.|TRBV3-1
CASSPPRDRRGNEQFF
TGTGCCAGCAGCCCCCCCCGGGACCGCCGGGGAAATGAGCAGTTCTTC
>.|TRBJ2-7|.|TRBV29-1
CSVGASVAYEQYF
TGCAGCGTTGGAGCTAGCGTGGCCTACGAGCAGTACTTC
>few|TRBJ2-1|TRBD2|TRBV6-1
CASSITSGGYNEQFF
TGTGCCAGCAGCATCACTAGCGGGGGATACAATGAGCAGTTCTTC
>.|TRBJ2-3|TRBD2|TRBV12-3/TRBV12-4
CASTSSGRITDTQYF
TGTGCCAGCACCTCGAGCGGGAGAATCACAGATACGCAGTATTTT
>few|TRBJ2-5|.|TRBV7-2
CASSGSVQETQYF
TGTGCCAGCAGCGGGAGCGTTCAAGAGACCCAGTACTTC
>few|TRBJ2-1|TRBD2|TRBV10-3
CATLAGARNEQFF
TGTGCCACCCTAGCGGGGGCCCGGAATGAGCAGTTCTTC
>.|TRBJ1-1|TRBD1|TRBV27
CASSFDRGNTEAFF
TGTGCCAGCAGTTTTGACAGGGGGAACACTGAAGCTTTCTTT
>.|TRBJ2-3|.|TRBV15
CATSSEGVGGGRNTQYF
TGTGCCACCAGCAGTGAGGGCGTAGGTGGTGGTCGGAATACGCAGTATTTT
>.|TRBJ2-3|TRBD2|TRBV11-2
CASSLVSSGGPDTQYF
TGTGCCAGCAGCTTAGTGAGCAGCGGGGGGCCAGATACGCAGTATTTT
>.|TRBJ2-6|.|TRBV6-5
CASSYYSSGANVLTF
TGTGCCAGCAGTTACTACTCCTCTGGGGCCAACGTCCTGACTTTC
>few|TRBJ1-6|.|TRBV4-3
CASSLRALNSPLHF
TGCGCCAGCAGCCTCCGGGCCCTAAATTCACCCCTCCACTTT
>many|TRBJ1-1|.|TRBV19
CASSIGRGTEAFF
TGTGCCAGTAGTATAGGCCGAGGGACTGAAGCTTTCTTT
>many|TRBJ2-3|.|TRBV4-3
CASSQLPKDTQYF
TGCGCCAGCAGCCAACTGCCCAAGGATACGCAGTATTTT
>.|TRBJ1-2|.|TRBV20-1
CSANTGKDYGYTF
TGCAGTGCTAATACGGGGAAGGACTATGGCTACACCTTC
>.|TRBJ2-7|.|TRBV28
CASSQIPSLYEQYF
TGTGCCAGCAGTCAAATCCCCTCCCTCTACGAGCAGTACTTC
>.|TRBJ2-7|TRBD1|TRBV7-9
CASSLAAGTVLTYEQYF
TGTGCCAGCAGCTTAGCGGCCGGGACAGTGCTTACCTACGAGCAGTACTTC
>.|TRBJ2-7|.|TRBV5-5
CASSLRRGWNEQYF
TGTGCCAGCAGCTTGCGAAGGGGCTGGAACGAGCAGTACTTC
>.|TRBJ2-7|.|TRBV7-9
CASSPGPSWYEQYF
TGTGCCAGCAGCCCGGGACCATCCTGGTACGAGCAGTACTTC
>many|TRBJ2-7|TRBD2|TRBV20-1
CSGGIAGVKGEQYF
TGCAGCGGAGGCATAGCGGGAGTGAAGGGCGAGCAGTACTTC
>few|TRBJ1-2|.|TRBV12-3/TRBV12-4
CASRGWGSGWGYTF
TGTGCCAGCAGGGGCTGGGGCAGCGGTTGGGGCTACACCTTC
>once|TRBJ1-2|.|TRBV10-2
CASSESRIYGYTF
TGCGCCAGCAGTGAATCACGGATCTATGGCTACACCTTC
>few|TRBJ2-7|.|TRBV7-3
CASSLHQGSAEQYF
TGTGCCAGCAGCTTACATCAGGGTAGCGCCGAGCAGTACTTC
>.|TRBJ1-5|.|TRBV12-3/TRBV12-4
CASSPQGGHQPQHF
TGTGCCAGCAGCCCACAGGGAGGCCATCAGCCCCAGCATTTT
>.|TRBJ1-1|.|TRBV13
CASSKILWAKNTEAFF
TGTGCCAGCAGTAAAATCTTATGGGCTAAGAACACTGAAGCTTTCTTT
>.|TRBJ2-5|TRBD1|TRBV5-6
CASSYGQGGTQYF
TGTGCCAGCAGCTATGGACAGGGGGGAACCCAGTACTTC